One sample yielded the 9 T cell receptor delta chains listed below, sequenced in a study of gamma delta lymphoproliferative disorders and STAT genes. PBMCs from patients and controls supplied the genomic DNA for sequencing. TCRdb reanalysed the multiplex PCR reads via CATT. The table shows 950 to 1,500 delta-chain clones, with 1.9% occurring only once. What was sequenced was blood. Every receptor here comes from a human donor in good health.

Without a V gene call, the J gene is given as TRDJ1; the table names TRDD3, a call not compared with the DNA. This CDR3 has 19 amino acids. CDR3 sequence: CACDTASRPGGVLGDTLIF. The DNA of the CDR3 is TGTGCCTGTGACACCGCCTCTCGACCTGGGGGTGTCCTGGGGGATACACTCATCTTT.

On this clone: This likely traces to a read error, being one base from a far larger clone. Distinct nucleotide sequences in the sample also encode this CDR3. This chain links TRDV2 with TRDJ1, with 8 bases lining up with TRDD3. The CDR3 spans 20 residues. Germline CDR1 GEAIGNYY, CDR2 EKD. V gave up 5 bases and J gave up 1 base; unmatched junction bases: 23. The CDR3 DNA reads as TGTGCCTGTGTACCGCTCCCTCCCCTGGGGGACCAAGTCACCACCGATAAACTCATCTTT. Encoded protein: CACVPLPPLGDQVTTDKLIF.

This clone was observed many times. For this DNA, TCRdb reports the protein of a much larger clone, which diverges at residue 10, most likely from a read error; the protein presented here is translated directly from the DNA. The chain joins TRDV1 to TRDJ1, with TRDD2 matching over 7 bases. V shed 4 bases and J 3 bases; nucleotides not matched to a gene: 14. The CDR3 runs to 17 residues. Germline CDR1 and CDR2: TSWWSYY and QGS. CDR3 region: CALGGTFLRRGADKLIF. The CDR3 bases are TGTGCTCTTGGGGGAACCTTCCTCCGTCGGGGCGCCGATAAACTCATCTTT.

In the case of this clone: It differs at one base from a far larger clone, so likely a read error. Other nucleotide sequences from this sample produce the same CDR3. The V and J genes are TRDV2 and TRDJ1; the match to TRDD3 covers 10 bases. Germline V gene data show CDR1 as GEAIGNYY and CDR2 as EKD. V lost 2 bases and J lost 5; bases outside the gene matches: 16. This CDR3 has 18 residues. In nucleotides, the CDR3 is TGTGCCTGTGACAAACTTACTGGGGGATCTCAGCTCGCTGATAAACTCATCTTT. It yields the protein CACDKLTGGSQLADKLIF.

A note on this clone: The protein that TCRdb holds for this DNA derives from a much larger clone and differs from the translated DNA at residue 14, which likely indicates a read error; the protein shown here is translated from the DNA. The chain uses TRDV2 and TRDJ1; TRDD3 agrees at 8 bases. The germline gives CDR1 GEAIGNYY, CDR2 EKD. The CDR3 loop spans 19 amino acids. The ends lost 3 bases at V and 4 bases at J; junction bases unmatched: 21. As DNA, the CDR3 is TGTGCCTGTGACTTTTTGGGATACGCTACCCGGGGGGACATCGATAAACTCATCTTT. Amino acid sequence: CACDFLGYATRGDIDKLIF.

About this clone: Only one base separates this from a far larger clonotype, so it likely reflects a read error. The same CDR3 can be traced to other DNA sequences in this sample. The chain couples TRDV2 to TRDJ1, with TRDD3 as a possible D gene (5 bases). Trimming removed 0 bases at V and 1 base at J, with 17 bases between. In germline, CDR1 is GEAIGNYY, CDR2 EKD. This CDR3 is built from 17 residues. CDR3 bases: TGTGCCTGTGACACCGTCGGGGGGCCCGGGGGCACCGATAAACTCATCTTT. This translates into CACDTVGGPGGTDKLIF.

This clone was seen a few times. Only one base separates this from a far larger clonotype, so it likely reflects a read error. Other DNA sequences in this specimen translate into the identical CDR3. The chain links TRDV2 to TRDJ2, with no clear D. The CDR3 sequence is 15 residues long. V was trimmed by 0 bases and J by 3 bases, leaving 10 bases between them. Germline CDR1 and CDR2: GEAIGNYY and EKD. CDR3 residues: CACDTVGSLTAQLFF. CDR3 DNA: TGTGCCTGTGACACCGTCGGGTCTCTGACAGCACAACTCTTCTTT.

This clone was found a few times. It is likely a read error: a sequence one base away is far more abundant. The identical CDR3 is also encoded by other nucleotide sequences in the sample. The CDR3 is CACDTVGGDTKYTDKLIF. CDR3 bases: TGTGCCTGTGACACCGTCGGGGGGGATACGAAGTACACCGATAAACTCATTTTT. This rearrangement joins TRDV2 to TRDJ1; 10 bases agree with TRDD3. CDR1 and CDR2 from the germline V gene are GEAIGNYY and EKD. This CDR3 has 18 residues.

This clone was found a few times. This likely traces to a read error, being one base from a far larger clone. Distinct nucleotide sequences in the sample also encode this CDR3. The V gene is TRDV3, the J gene TRDJ1; 10 positions match TRDD3. V lost 4 bases and J lost 5; bases outside the gene matches: 22. This CDR3 comprises 18 residues. The germline CDR1 and CDR2 sequences are TVYSNPD and GDNSRS (reference sequence). The CDR3 DNA reads as TGTGCCTCAAATCTTCCTGGGCTACTGGGGGATCGGACTGATAAACTCATCTTT. Translating gives CASNLPGLLGDRTDKLIF.